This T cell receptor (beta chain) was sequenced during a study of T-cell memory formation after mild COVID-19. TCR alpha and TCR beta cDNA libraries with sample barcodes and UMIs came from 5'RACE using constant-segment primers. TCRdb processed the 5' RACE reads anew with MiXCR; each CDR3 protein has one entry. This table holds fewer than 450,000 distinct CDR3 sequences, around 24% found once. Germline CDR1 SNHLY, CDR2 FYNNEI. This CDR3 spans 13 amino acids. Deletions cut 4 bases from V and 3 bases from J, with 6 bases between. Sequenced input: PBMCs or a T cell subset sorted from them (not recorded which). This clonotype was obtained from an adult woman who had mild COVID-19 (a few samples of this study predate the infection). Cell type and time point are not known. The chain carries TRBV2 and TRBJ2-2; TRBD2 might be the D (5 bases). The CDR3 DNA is TGTGCCAGCAGTGCGGGGTACACCGGGGAGCTGTTTTTT. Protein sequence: CASSAGYTGELFF.